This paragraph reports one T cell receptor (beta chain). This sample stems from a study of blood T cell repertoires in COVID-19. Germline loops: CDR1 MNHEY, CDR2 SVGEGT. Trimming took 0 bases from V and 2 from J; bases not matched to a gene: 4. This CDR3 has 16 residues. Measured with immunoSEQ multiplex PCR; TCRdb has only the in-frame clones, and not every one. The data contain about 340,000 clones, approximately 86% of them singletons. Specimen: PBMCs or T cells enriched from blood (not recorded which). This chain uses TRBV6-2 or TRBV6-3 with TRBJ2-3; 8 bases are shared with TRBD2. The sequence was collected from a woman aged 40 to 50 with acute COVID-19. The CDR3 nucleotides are TGTGCCAGCAGTTACTCGACTAGCGTTCCCACAGATACGCAGTATTTT. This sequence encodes CASSYSTSVPTDTQYF.